These 18 T cell receptor beta chains came from one sample sequenced in a study of T-cell reconstitution after alpha-beta-depleted transplantation in children. Unique molecular identifiers tagged the TCRbeta library. TCRdb ran MiXCR on the PCR reads and lists one entry per CDR3 protein. The data show about 210,000 distinct CDR3 sequences, over 15% seen once. The sample consisted of PBMCs, mostly from graft donor cells, taken 360 days after TCRalphabeta/CD19-depleted stem cell transplant. Receptors were obtained from a male patient aged 2 to 10 who had a stem cell transplant for acute lymphoblastic leukemia, so the T cells may come from the graft donor.

This clonotype was detected a few times. The chain combines TRBV6-5 with TRBJ2-2; D is possibly TRBD1 (5 bases). The germline V and J ends were trimmed by 2 bases and 6 bases, with 19 bases remaining between them. Germline values: CDR1 MNHEY, CDR2 SVGAGI. CDR3 size: 17 residues. The CDR3 DNA follows: TGTGCCAGCAGTTACGGATTTGGGGCTGGTAGACCCGGGGAGCTGTTTTTT. It specifies CASSYGFGAGRPGELFF.

The chain joins TRBV6-5 to TRBJ1-5; no firm D call. The CDR3 spans 12 residues. V shed 6 bases and J shed 7 bases, with 10 bases lying between them. Germline CDR1 reads MNHEY; CDR2 reads SVGAGI. CDR3 DNA sequence: TGTGCCAGCAGGGGGTTCGGGCAGCCCCAGCATTTT. Encoded protein: CASRGFGQPQHF.

The V and J genes are TRBV12-3 or TRBV12-4 and TRBJ1-1; TRBD1 matches 8 bases. The junction had 9 bases not matched to a gene; V was cut back by 5 bases and J by 1 base. CDR3 length: 16 residues. In nucleotides, the CDR3 is TGTGCCAGCAGTCCTCCCCGGACAGGGCCGAACACTGAAGCTTTCTTT. It translates to CASSPPRTGPNTEAFF.

This clonotype was found a few times. The chain recombines TRBV7-2 with TRBJ2-5; 10 bases are shared with TRBD2. Germline assignment: CDR1 SGHTA and CDR2 FQGNSA. This CDR3 is 15 amino acids long. V was pared by 5 bases and J by 5 bases, with 8 bases of the junction left unmatched. The CDR3 region has the DNA TGTGCCAGCAGCGGAGCTAGCGGGAGTATGGAGACCCAGTACTTC. This gives the protein CASSGASGSMETQYF.

The chain uses TRBV29-1 and TRBJ2-5, with 9 nucleotides matching TRBD2. Germline CDR1 and CDR2: SQVTM and ANQGSEA. J was trimmed by 6 bases and V by 8 bases; bases with no gene match: 10. CDR3 length: 13 residues. CDR3 in amino acids: CSIIAGARKTQYF. The DNA of the CDR3 is TGCAGCATTATAGCGGGAGCGAGAAAGACCCAGTACTTC.

There are a few counts of this clonotype. The chain links TRBV29-1 to TRBJ2-3; D unclear. The CDR3 covers 13 residues. V was shortened by 4 bases and J by 1 base, with 9 bases between the two germline ends. Germline CDR1 and CDR2: SQVTM and ANQGSEA. The CDR3 DNA reads as TGCAGCGTTGTGAGGACCGGCACAGATACGCAGTATTTT. It codes for CSVVRTGTDTQYF.

This clonotype is a singleton in its sample. This sequence joins TRBV29-1 and TRBJ2-7; the match to TRBD1 covers 9 bases. There are 14 residues in the CDR3. CDR1 and CDR2 (germline): SQVTM, ANQGSEA. The J segment lost 0 bases and the V segment lost 7 bases, leaving 7 bases of the junction unmatched. The chain's CDR3 is CSGAKDRGSYEQYF. Written as DNA, the CDR3 is TGCAGCGGGGCGAAGGACAGGGGCTCCTACGAGCAGTACTTC.

V is TRBV25-1 and J is TRBJ2-2; no firm D call. This CDR3 is built from 15 residues. CDR1 and CDR2 from the germline V gene are MGHDK and SYGVNS. V lost 3 bases and J 7 bases, leaving 15 bases between the germline ends. Written as DNA, the CDR3 is TGTGCCAGCAGTGATACGTCCGGTGAGGTCGGGGAGCTGTTTTTT. The encoded protein is CASSDTSGEVGELFF.

This clonotype turned up a few times. The CDR3 region has the DNA TGTGCCAGCAGCCAAACGCAGAACACTGAAGCTTTCTTT. Translating it yields CASSQTQNTEAFF. The chain recombines TRBV3-1 with TRBJ1-1; D not resolved. Germline assignment: CDR1 LGHDT and CDR2 YNNKEL (reference sequence). V gave up 2 bases and J gave up 1 base, with 5 bases separating them. The CDR3 has 13 residues. The full variable domain, rest sourced from reference TRBV3-1 and TRBJ1-1, is DTAVSQTPKYLVTQMGNDKSIKCEQNLGHDTMYWYKQDSKKFLKIMFSYNNKELIINETVPNRFSPKSPDKAHLNLHINSLELGDSAVYFCASSQTQNTEAFFGQGTRLTVV.

This clonotype was counted a few times. V usage is TRBV6-6 and J usage is TRBJ2-1; D remains unclear. Trimming stripped 0 bases from V and 11 bases from J, with 8 bases between. This CDR3 has 12 residues. Looked up from germline, CDR1 is MNHNY and CDR2 is SVGAGI (reference sequence). The chain's CDR3 is CASSYSPDQQFF. In DNA form, the CDR3 reads TGTGCCAGCAGTTACTCCCCCGATCAGCAGTTCTTC.

In this sample, this clonotype turned up a few times. This chain links TRBV7-8 with TRBJ2-7; 9 positions agree with TRBD2. Germline-derived CDR1 and CDR2 are SGHVS and FQNEAQ. The CDR3 consists of 16 residues. V trimming: 0 bases; J trimming: 2 bases; junction bases outside the gene matches: 5. CDR3 sequence (DNA): TGTGCCAGCAGCTTAGCGGGACTAGCAGAAACCTACGAGCAGTACTTC. Translated, it gives CASSLAGLAETYEQYF. The variable domain in full, with the rest retrieved from reference TRBV7-8 and TRBJ2-7, is GAGVSQSPRYKVAKRGQDVALRCDPISGHVSLFWYQQALGQGPEFLTYFQNEAQLDKSGLPSDRFFAERPEGSVSTLKIQRTQQEDSAVYLCASSLAGLAETYEQYFGPGTRLTVT.

The rearrangement joins TRBV7-2 to TRBJ1-2; D might be TRBD1 (5 bases). Germline V gene data show CDR1 as SGHTA and CDR2 as FQGNSA. Trimming stripped 3 bases from V and 7 bases from J, with 6 bases between. The CDR3 length is 11 residues. The CDR3 DNA follows: TGTGCCAGCAGCTTCAGGGTTGGCTACACCTTC. Translation: CASSFRVGYTF.

This clonotype was observed many times. The J gene is TRBJ2-5, the V gene TRBV5-1; 7 bases are a match to TRBD1. J gave up 1 base and V 0 bases, and 0 bases lay outside the gene matches. Germline CDR1 reads SGHRS; CDR2 reads YFSETQ. CDR3 length: 14 residues. CDR3 sequence reads: CASSLGDSQETQYF. As DNA, the CDR3 is TGCGCCAGCAGCTTGGGGGACAGCCAAGAGACCCAGTACTTC.

This clonotype showed up many times. The chain recombines TRBV29-1 with TRBJ2-5; D unresolved. Trimming removed 8 bases from V and 5 bases from J, with 12 bases in between. This CDR3 region has 11 residues. The germline V gene has CDR1 SQVTM and CDR2 ANQGSEA. The CDR3 DNA is TGCAGCCTTACCCAAGCGGAGACCCAGTACTTC. Translated: CSLTQAETQYF.

The V and J genes are TRBV5-1 and TRBJ2-7; D is perhaps TRBD1 (6 bases). V shed 4 bases and J shed 6 bases, with 23 bases lying between them. The germline V gene encodes CDR1 SGHRS and CDR2 YFSETQ. There are 16 residues in the CDR3. CDR3 loop: CASSRNPSSGVGEQYF. Here the CDR3 DNA reads TGCGCCAGCAGCCGAAACCCTTCGTCAGGGGTGGGCGAGCAGTACTTC.

This clonotype was seen only a few times. V and J are TRBV29-1 and TRBJ2-2; perhaps TRBD1 as D (6 bases). This CDR3 spans 13 amino acids. V shed 5 bases and J shed 4 bases, with 11 bases lying between them. The germline V gene has CDR1 SQVTM and CDR2 ANQGSEA. The CDR3 sequence is CSVQGTSTGELFF. CDR3 DNA: TGCAGCGTTCAGGGGACGAGCACCGGGGAGCTGTTTTTT.

This clonotype was detected a few times. CDR3 residues: CASSPRRHPSGANVLTF. The CDR3 bases are TGTGCCAGCAGTCCCCGGCGACACCCCTCTGGGGCCAACGTCCTGACTTTC. This chain joins TRBV6-1 and TRBJ2-6; D is uncertain. The germline gives CDR1 MNHNS, CDR2 SASEGT. V lost 5 bases, J lost 0 bases, and 14 bases lay in between. The CDR3 has 17 amino acids.

The chain uses TRBV9 and TRBJ2-5; the D is unclear. The CDR3 length is 14 residues. Trimming pared 7 bases from V and 5 bases from J, leaving 18 bases between. The germline V gene has CDR1 SGDLS and CDR2 YYNGEE. The CDR3 reads CASSPEVVRETQYF. Written as DNA, the CDR3 is TGTGCCAGCTCCCCAGAGGTAGTCCGGGAGACCCAGTACTTC.